This T cell receptor (beta chain) is from a study of T cell changes during pregnancy in multiple sclerosis. Profiling relied on immunoSEQ multiplex PCR, and the TCRdb table lists in-frame clones only, not all of them. This table has about 20,000 clones, approximately 90% appearing once. Germline values: CDR1 SGHRS, CDR2 YFSETQ. CDR3 length equals 15 residues. J was trimmed by 4 bases and V by 4 bases; bases with no gene match: 4. V usage is TRBV5-1 and J usage is TRBJ2-1; TRBD2 agrees at 11 bases. This material consisted of CD8+ T cells from peripheral blood mononuclear cells, taken in the second trimester of pregnancy. The sequence was obtained from a female donor in good health, enrolled as a control in a pregnancy study. The CDR3 sequence: CASSLTSGIYNEQFF. The CDR3 DNA follows: TGCGCCAGCAGCCTGACTAGCGGGATTTACAATGAGCAGTTCTTC.